A selection of T cell receptor beta chains follows, all from one sample in a study of blood T cell repertoires in COVID-19. TCRdb's table, derived via immunoSEQ multiplex PCR, lists solely in-frame clones and lacks some. The sample includes fewer than 200,000 clones, just under 85% of them seen just once. Sequencing input: peripheral blood. The source of these receptors is a man aged 35-49 years who had recovered from COVID-19. Each CDR3 is given with its conserved first and last residue. The D gene is left open where the match is weak. Rows give clone size only sometimes, using once, few, many, or a class for an expanded clone.

v_gene: TRBV24-1
d_gene: TRBD2
abundance: few
j_gene: TRBJ2-1
CDR3nt: TGTGCCACCAGTGAACCAGCGGGAGGGCCGGTTGAGCAGTTCTTC
CDR3aa: CATSEPAGGPVEQFF

v_gene: TRBV30
d_gene: TRBD1
abundance: .
j_gene: TRBJ1-4
CDR3nt: TGTGCCTGGAGTAGGGACAGCCTTAATGAAAAACTGTTTTTT
CDR3aa: CAWSRDSLNEKLFF

v_gene: TRBV19
d_gene: TRBD1
abundance: .
j_gene: TRBJ2-7
CDR3nt: TGTGCCAGTAGTAGACAGGGCGAGCAGTACTTC
CDR3aa: CASSRQGEQYF

v_gene: TRBV19
d_gene: .
abundance: many
j_gene: TRBJ2-7
CDR3nt: TGTGCCAGTAGTATAGATGAGGGTGCTACCTACGAGCAGTACTTC
CDR3aa: CASSIDEGATYEQYF

v_gene: TRBV20-1
d_gene: .
abundance: .
j_gene: TRBJ2-3
CDR3nt: TGCGGGGCCAAAAACACAGATACGCAGTATTTT
CDR3aa: CGAKNTDTQYF

v_gene: TRBV7-2
d_gene: TRBD2
abundance: .
j_gene: TRBJ2-1
CDR3nt: TGTGCCAGCAGCTTAGTTGGCGGGGGGGTACCTGATGAGCAGTTCTTC
CDR3aa: CASSLVGGGVPDEQFF

v_gene: TRBV9
d_gene: TRBD2
abundance: once
j_gene: TRBJ2-5
CDR3nt: TGTGCCAGCAGCGTAGCTACGGGAGGGGGCCAAGAGACCCAGTACTTC
CDR3aa: CASSVATGGGQETQYF

v_gene: TRBV11-2
d_gene: TRBD1
abundance: .
j_gene: TRBJ2-5
CDR3nt: TGTGCCAGCAGCTTTGGTGGCGGCCAGGGGGATGTGACCCAGTACTTC
CDR3aa: CASSFGGGQGDVTQYF

v_gene: TRBV2
d_gene: .
abundance: .
j_gene: TRBJ2-7
CDR3nt: TGTGCCAGCGGCCACCAGGCCTACGAGCAGTACTTC
CDR3aa: CASGHQAYEQYF

v_gene: TRBV6-5
d_gene: TRBD1
abundance: .
j_gene: TRBJ1-2
CDR3nt: TGTGCCAGCAGGACCGGACAGGGCCATGGCTACACCTTC
CDR3aa: CASRTGQGHGYTF

v_gene: TRBV5-5
d_gene: .
abundance: .
j_gene: TRBJ2-3
CDR3nt: TGTGCCAGCAGCTTAGGGGACACAGATACGCAGTATTTT
CDR3aa: CASSLGDTDTQYF

v_gene: TRBV12-3/TRBV12-4
d_gene: .
abundance: .
j_gene: TRBJ1-2
CDR3nt: TGTGCCAGCAGTTTCGGGGGGCGGAGGGGCTACACCTTC
CDR3aa: CASSFGGRRGYTF

v_gene: TRBV6-2/TRBV6-3
d_gene: .
abundance: .
j_gene: TRBJ1-5
CDR3nt: TGTGCCAGCAGTTACGTCCAGGGGCGTCAGCCCCAGCATTTT
CDR3aa: CASSYVQGRQPQHF

v_gene: TRBV27
d_gene: .
abundance: .
j_gene: TRBJ1-2
CDR3nt: TGTGCCAGCAGTTCCCTTGGCAGCGGAAGTGTGAGGGGCTACACCTTC
CDR3aa: CASSSLGSGSVRGYTF

v_gene: TRBV6-5
d_gene: TRBD2
abundance: .
j_gene: TRBJ2-5
CDR3nt: TGTGCCAGCAGTTACTCGAATAGCGGGAGGTCGAAGACCCAGTACTTC
CDR3aa: CASSYSNSGRSKTQYF

v_gene: TRBV5-6
d_gene: .
abundance: .
j_gene: TRBJ1-1
CDR3nt: TGTGCCAGCAGCTCCGACAGGGAAGCTTTCTTT
CDR3aa: CASSSDREAFF

v_gene: TRBV5-6
d_gene: .
abundance: .
j_gene: TRBJ2-3
CDR3nt: TGTGCCAGCAGCTTGGCGGTAGGGGGTCAGTACACAGATACGCAGTATTTT
CDR3aa: CASSLAVGGQYTDTQYF

v_gene: TRBV6-5
d_gene: TRBD2
abundance: .
j_gene: TRBJ2-1
CDR3nt: TGTGCCAGCAGTTTTGGGGGGGGGAGTTATGAGCAGTTCTTC
CDR3aa: CASSFGGGSYEQFF

v_gene: TRBV6-2/TRBV6-3
d_gene: .
abundance: once
j_gene: TRBJ2-3
CDR3nt: TGTGCCAGCAGTTACTCCGCTAGCGGCACAGATACGCAGTATTTT
CDR3aa: CASSYSASGTDTQYF

v_gene: TRBV6-6
d_gene: TRBD1
abundance: .
j_gene: TRBJ2-7
CDR3nt: TGTGCCAGCCTCCCCGGTGGGCAGGGGGCCGGCGAGCAGTACTTC
CDR3aa: CASLPGGQGAGEQYF

v_gene: TRBV2
d_gene: TRBD1
abundance: .
j_gene: TRBJ2-2
CDR3nt: TGTGCCAGGAAACAGGGGGCAGGGGGGGAGCTGTTTTTT
CDR3aa: CARKQGAGGELFF

v_gene: TRBV5-6
d_gene: .
abundance: .
j_gene: TRBJ1-1
CDR3nt: TGTGCCAGCAGCCGAGGGAACACTGAAGCTTTCTTT
CDR3aa: CASSRGNTEAFF

v_gene: TRBV28
d_gene: .
abundance: .
j_gene: TRBJ2-1
CDR3nt: TGTGCCAGCAGCCCCCCTTTCGCAGGGGAGCAGTTCTTC
CDR3aa: CASSPPFAGEQFF

v_gene: TRBV6-5
d_gene: .
abundance: .
j_gene: TRBJ2-5
CDR3nt: TGTGCCAGCAGTTACTCGAATCGGGGAGAGACCCAGTACTTC
CDR3aa: CASSYSNRGETQYF

v_gene: TRBV19
d_gene: TRBD2
abundance: .
j_gene: TRBJ2-1
CDR3nt: TGTGCCAGTAGTCCTTCGGCTAGCGGGCACAATGAGCAGTTCTTC
CDR3aa: CASSPSASGHNEQFF

v_gene: TRBV7-2
d_gene: TRBD2
abundance: few
j_gene: TRBJ2-2
CDR3nt: TGTGCCAGCAGCTGGACTAGCGGGGGGGCCGGGGAGCTGTTTTTT
CDR3aa: CASSWTSGGAGELFF

v_gene: TRBV6-1
d_gene: .
abundance: .
j_gene: TRBJ2-3
CDR3nt: TGTGCCAGCAGTGAAACGCGGGGAGACATGGATACGCAGTATTTT
CDR3aa: CASSETRGDMDTQYF

v_gene: TRBV5-4
d_gene: TRBD1
abundance: few
j_gene: TRBJ1-6
CDR3nt: TGTGCCAGCAGCTTGGTAGGGGGCGGTAATTCACCCCTCCACTTT
CDR3aa: CASSLVGGGNSPLHF

v_gene: TRBV4-2
d_gene: .
abundance: .
j_gene: TRBJ2-1
CDR3nt: TGTGCCAGCAGCCAGCAGGATCTTACCTACAATGAGCAGTTCTTC
CDR3aa: CASSQQDLTYNEQFF

v_gene: TRBV6-2/TRBV6-3
d_gene: .
abundance: .
j_gene: TRBJ2-1
CDR3nt: TGTGCCAGCAGTTGGGGAGACTTCGCGGACCGAAATGAGCAGTTCTTC
CDR3aa: CASSWGDFADRNEQFF

v_gene: TRBV6-2/TRBV6-3
d_gene: TRBD2
abundance: .
j_gene: TRBJ2-7
CDR3nt: TGTGCCAGCAGTTTCGCGGGAGACTACGAGCAGTACTTC
CDR3aa: CASSFAGDYEQYF

v_gene: TRBV3-1/TRBV3-2
d_gene: .
abundance: .
j_gene: TRBJ1-3
CDR3nt: TGTGCCAGCAGCCAAGAAGGGGTCGGAAACACCATATATTTT
CDR3aa: CASSQEGVGNTIYF

v_gene: TRBV11-2
d_gene: TRBD2
abundance: .
j_gene: TRBJ2-3
CDR3nt: TGTGCCAGCGCTCGTAGCGGGAGTAGCACAGATACGCAGTATTTT
CDR3aa: CASARSGSSTDTQYF

v_gene: TRBV5-1
d_gene: .
abundance: .
j_gene: TRBJ2-1
CDR3nt: TGCGCCAGCAGCTTGGACCCTACAGCCTTCAATGAGCAGTTCTTC
CDR3aa: CASSLDPTAFNEQFF

v_gene: TRBV7-8
d_gene: TRBD2
abundance: .
j_gene: TRBJ2-3
CDR3nt: TGTGCCAGCAGCCAGTTAGCGGGGGGCACAGATACGCAGTATTTT
CDR3aa: CASSQLAGGTDTQYF

v_gene: TRBV11-3
d_gene: TRBD2
abundance: .
j_gene: TRBJ2-5
CDR3nt: TGTGCCAGCAGCCCGGGACTAGCGGGACAAGAGACCCAGTACTTC
CDR3aa: CASSPGLAGQETQYF

v_gene: TRBV15
d_gene: .
abundance: .
j_gene: TRBJ2-5
CDR3nt: TGTGCCACCAGCAGAGGAACCAGCGCCTCCAACCAAGAGACCCAGTACTTC
CDR3aa: CATSRGTSASNQETQYF

v_gene: TRBV20-1
d_gene: .
abundance: once
j_gene: TRBJ2-1
CDR3nt: TGCAGCGTAATTATCCACAATGAGCAGTTCTTC
CDR3aa: CSVIIHNEQFF

v_gene: TRBV11-3
d_gene: .
abundance: .
j_gene: TRBJ2-2
CDR3nt: TGTGCCAGCAGCTTAGCATCGCTAGATAAAGACACCGGGGAGCTGTTTTTT
CDR3aa: CASSLASLDKDTGELFF

v_gene: TRBV7-9
d_gene: TRBD1
abundance: .
j_gene: TRBJ2-2
CDR3nt: TGTGCCAGCAGCTCTGGACAGGGGTGGACCGGGGAGCTGTTTTTT
CDR3aa: CASSSGQGWTGELFF

v_gene: TRBV10-3
d_gene: TRBD2
abundance: .
j_gene: TRBJ2-5
CDR3nt: TGTGCCACGATGACTAGCGGGGTGGAGGAGACCCAGTACTTC
CDR3aa: CATMTSGVEETQYF

v_gene: TRBV4-2
d_gene: .
abundance: few
j_gene: TRBJ2-1
CDR3nt: TGTGCCAGCAGCCGAATTATCGGGGGCTCCTACAATGAGCAGTTCTTC
CDR3aa: CASSRIIGGSYNEQFF

v_gene: TRBV30
d_gene: .
abundance: .
j_gene: TRBJ2-4
CDR3nt: TGTGCCTGGATAGGGCAGGGTAGCAACATTCAGTACTTC
CDR3aa: CAWIGQGSNIQYF

v_gene: TRBV10-1
d_gene: .
abundance: few
j_gene: TRBJ2-7
CDR3nt: TGCGCCAGCAAGAGAACTCCACCCTACGAGCAGTACTTC
CDR3aa: CASKRTPPYEQYF

v_gene: TRBV14
d_gene: TRBD2
abundance: .
j_gene: TRBJ2-6
CDR3nt: TGTGCCAGCAGCCAAGGTGTACTAGCGGGAGGATCTGGGGCCAACGTCCTGACTTTC
CDR3aa: CASSQGVLAGGSGANVLTF

v_gene: TRBV6-5
d_gene: .
abundance: once
j_gene: TRBJ1-1
CDR3nt: TGTGCCAGCAGTTATAGCGGGTGGGGGAACACTGAAGCTTTCTTT
CDR3aa: CASSYSGWGNTEAFF

v_gene: TRBV6-6
d_gene: .
abundance: .
j_gene: TRBJ2-7
CDR3nt: TGTGCCAGCAGCGGGCAGGAGGGCTACGAGCAGTACTTC
CDR3aa: CASSGQEGYEQYF

v_gene: TRBV7-9
d_gene: TRBD1
abundance: few
j_gene: TRBJ2-5
CDR3nt: TGTGCCAGCAGTCGCCCGGGACAGCAAGTCGAGACCCAGTACTTC
CDR3aa: CASSRPGQQVETQYF

v_gene: TRBV7-8
d_gene: TRBD2
abundance: .
j_gene: TRBJ2-1
CDR3nt: TGTGCCAGCAGCTTAGCTAGCGGGGGGGCGAGTGAGCAGTTCTTC
CDR3aa: CASSLASGGASEQFF

v_gene: TRBV3-1/TRBV3-2
d_gene: .
abundance: .
j_gene: TRBJ2-7
CDR3nt: TGTGCCAGCAGCCAAACCCCTTCGGGTTTTGAGCAGTACTTC
CDR3aa: CASSQTPSGFEQYF

v_gene: TRBV30
d_gene: TRBD1
abundance: .
j_gene: TRBJ1-5
CDR3nt: TGTGCCTGGAGTGGTGGACAGGGAAGCAATCAGCCCCAGCATTTT
CDR3aa: CAWSGGQGSNQPQHF

v_gene: TRBV30
d_gene: .
abundance: .
j_gene: TRBJ2-5
CDR3nt: TGTGCCTGGAGTGATAAGACCCAGTACTTC
CDR3aa: CAWSDKTQYF

v_gene: TRBV6-2/TRBV6-3
d_gene: TRBD1
abundance: .
j_gene: TRBJ1-2
CDR3nt: TGTGCCAGCAGCTCTGGGACAGTTTGGGATGGCTACACCTTC
CDR3aa: CASSSGTVWDGYTF

v_gene: TRBV15
d_gene: TRBD2
abundance: once
j_gene: TRBJ2-1
CDR3nt: TGTGCCACCAGCAGAGGACTAGCGGGGGTGACAAACTACAATGAGCAGTTCTTC
CDR3aa: CATSRGLAGVTNYNEQFF

v_gene: TRBV7-2
d_gene: TRBD2
abundance: .
j_gene: TRBJ2-5
CDR3nt: TGTGCCAGCAGCTTAGGTTTACGGGGGGGCGGATGGACCCAGTACTTC
CDR3aa: CASSLGLRGGGWTQYF

v_gene: TRBV3-1/TRBV3-2
d_gene: .
abundance: .
j_gene: TRBJ2-3
CDR3nt: TGTGCCAGCAGCCAACAGGGTTTCGGCACAGATACGCAGTATTTT
CDR3aa: CASSQQGFGTDTQYF

v_gene: TRBV19
d_gene: TRBD2
abundance: .
j_gene: TRBJ2-4
CDR3nt: TGTGCCAGTAGGACCGAAGGACTAGCGGACATTCAGTACTTC
CDR3aa: CASRTEGLADIQYF